This T cell receptor (beta chain) was found in a study of cytomegalovirus exposure and HLA in healthy donors. About this clone: Its antigen is undetermined.

Notes on the study in general: The study recorded 150 to 200 TCR beta chains that were cytomegalovirus-associated. In a later analysis, a missense DCLRE1C variant was linked to TCR beta V- and J-gene trimming. Roughly uniform depth of sequencing across donors was assumed in presence/absence analyses.

PCR employed 60 Vbeta and 13 Jbeta primers. Here immunoSEQ multiplex PCR was the method, and the copy in TCRdb shows in-frame clones only, minus some. In the table there are more than 85,000 clones, approximately 86% of which are singletons. This receptor was identified in a man aged 35 to 55 in good health and CMV-seronegative. Sequencing input: PBMCs.

The CDR3 reads CASSLGSVSGELFF. CDR3 bases: TGCGCCAGCAGCTTGGGTAGCGTCTCCGGGGAGCTGTTTTTT. J is TRBJ2-2 and V is TRBV5-1; perhaps TRBD2 as D (5 bases). CDR1 and CDR2 (germline): SGHRS, YFSETQ. V was clipped by 0 bases and J by 6 bases, with 9 bases between them. The length of the CDR3 is 14 residues.